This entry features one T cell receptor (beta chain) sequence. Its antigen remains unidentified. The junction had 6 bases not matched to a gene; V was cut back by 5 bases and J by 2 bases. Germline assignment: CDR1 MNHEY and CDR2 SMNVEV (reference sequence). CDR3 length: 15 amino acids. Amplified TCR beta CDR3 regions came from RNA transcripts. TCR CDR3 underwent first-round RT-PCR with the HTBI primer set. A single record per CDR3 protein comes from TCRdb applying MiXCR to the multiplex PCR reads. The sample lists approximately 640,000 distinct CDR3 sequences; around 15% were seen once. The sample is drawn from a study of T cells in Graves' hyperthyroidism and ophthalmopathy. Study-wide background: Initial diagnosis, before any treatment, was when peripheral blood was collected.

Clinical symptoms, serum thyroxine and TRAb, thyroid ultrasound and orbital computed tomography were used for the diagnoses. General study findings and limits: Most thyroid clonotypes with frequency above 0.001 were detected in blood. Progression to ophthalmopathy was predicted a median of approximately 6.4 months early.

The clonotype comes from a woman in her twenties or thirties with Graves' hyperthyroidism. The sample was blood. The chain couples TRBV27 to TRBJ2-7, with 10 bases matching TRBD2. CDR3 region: CASSLGLAPPYEQYF. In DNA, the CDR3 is TGTGCCAGCAGTCTGGGACTAGCGCCCCCCTACGAGCAGTACTTC.